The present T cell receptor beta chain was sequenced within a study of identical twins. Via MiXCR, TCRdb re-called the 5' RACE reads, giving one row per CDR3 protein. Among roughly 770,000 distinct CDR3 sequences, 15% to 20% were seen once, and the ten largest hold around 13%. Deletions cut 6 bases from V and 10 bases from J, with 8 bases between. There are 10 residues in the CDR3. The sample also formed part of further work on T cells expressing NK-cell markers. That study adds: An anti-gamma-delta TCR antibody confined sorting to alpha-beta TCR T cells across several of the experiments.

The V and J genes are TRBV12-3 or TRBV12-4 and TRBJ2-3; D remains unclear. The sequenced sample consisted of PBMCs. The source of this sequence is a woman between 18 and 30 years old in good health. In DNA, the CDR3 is TGTGCCAGCAGCCCTGGGGCGCAGTATTTT. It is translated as CASSPGAQYF.